A selection of T cell receptor beta chains follows, all from one sample in a study of shared clonotypes between healthy human individuals. TCRdb's table, derived via immunoSEQ multiplex PCR, lists solely in-frame clones and lacks some. Of millions of clones listed, just under 95% are singletons. The specimen sequenced was naive CD8+ T cells sorted from blood. These receptors were obtained from a young man in good health. Each CDR3 is given with its conserved first and last residue. D genes are given only for firm matches. Not all rows give a size; the values are once, few, many and, for expanded clones, a class.

size: NA; D: NA; V: TRBV27; J: TRBJ1-6; DNA: TGTGCCAGCAGTTTCAGGGACGCCTATAATTCACCCCTCCACTTT; CDR3: CASSFRDAYNSPLHF
size: NA; D: TRBD1; V: TRBV28; J: TRBJ1-2; DNA: TGTGCCAGCAGTTCGCAGAGGACAGGGCTTAATGGCTACACCTTC; CDR3: CASSSQRTGLNGYTF
size: NA; D: NA; V: TRBV27; J: TRBJ2-7; DNA: TGTGCCAGCAGTTTGGGACTGACCTCCTACGAGCAGTACTTC; CDR3: CASSLGLTSYEQYF
size: few; D: TRBD2; V: TRBV10-2; J: TRBJ2-1; DNA: TGCGCCAGCAGTGAACTAGCGGGGGGACATGAGCAGTTCTTC; CDR3: CASSELAGGHEQFF
size: NA; D: TRBD1; V: TRBV7-8; J: TRBJ1-5; DNA: TGTGCCAGCAGCCTCGGGACAGGGATTAATCAGCCCCAGCATTTT; CDR3: CASSLGTGINQPQHF
size: NA; D: NA; V: TRBV7-7; J: TRBJ2-1; DNA: TGTGCTAGCAGTTTAGCCATAAACAATGAGCAGTTCTTC; CDR3: CASSLAINNEQFF
size: NA; D: TRBD1; V: TRBV29-1; J: TRBJ1-5; DNA: TGCAGCGTTTCCCTGGGACAGGGGGCGAATCAGCCCCAGCATTTT; CDR3: CSVSLGQGANQPQHF
size: NA; D: TRBD2; V: TRBV9; J: TRBJ2-3; DNA: TGTGCCAGCAGCGTCGAGGGAGGGCCTGGGGATACGCAGTATTTT; CDR3: CASSVEGGPGDTQYF
size: NA; D: NA; V: TRBV5-4; J: TRBJ2-2; DNA: TGTGCCAGCAGCCCCGGGAAGAATTGGAACACCGGGGAGCTGTTTTTT; CDR3: CASSPGKNWNTGELFF
size: NA; D: NA; V: TRBV28; J: TRBJ2-7; DNA: TGTGCCACCCTGGGTGGGGGCTCCTACGAGCAGTACTTC; CDR3: CATLGGGSYEQYF
size: NA; D: NA; V: TRBV11-2; J: TRBJ2-7; DNA: TGTGCCAGCAGCTTAACCTCCCTAGTCTCCTACGAGCAGTACTTC; CDR3: CASSLTSLVSYEQYF
size: NA; D: NA; V: TRBV5-1; J: TRBJ1-1; DNA: TGCGCCAGCAGTCCCGCCCCAAACGGTGAAGCTTTCTTT; CDR3: CASSPAPNGEAFF